This note documents a single T cell receptor beta chain sequence. This sample was included in a study of control samples from healthy donors and cancer patients. The CDR3 totals 16 residues. The V and J ends lost 4 bases and 5 bases, in that order; junction bases with no gene match: 5. Germline CDR1 and CDR2: SGHNT and YYREEE (reference sequence). The method was immunoSEQ multiplex PCR; TCRdb's version includes in-frame clones alone and lacks a portion of them. This table holds around 96,000 clones, approximately 95% found once. The clonotype comes from a man between 18 and 29 years old in good health. The chain has TRBV5-4 and TRBJ2-2, with 13 bases matching TRBD2. The sample taken for sequencing was blood. CDR3 bases: TGTGCCAGCAGCGGGGGACTAGCGGGGAGTACCGGGGAGCTGTTTTTT. Translating it yields CASSGGLAGSTGELFF.